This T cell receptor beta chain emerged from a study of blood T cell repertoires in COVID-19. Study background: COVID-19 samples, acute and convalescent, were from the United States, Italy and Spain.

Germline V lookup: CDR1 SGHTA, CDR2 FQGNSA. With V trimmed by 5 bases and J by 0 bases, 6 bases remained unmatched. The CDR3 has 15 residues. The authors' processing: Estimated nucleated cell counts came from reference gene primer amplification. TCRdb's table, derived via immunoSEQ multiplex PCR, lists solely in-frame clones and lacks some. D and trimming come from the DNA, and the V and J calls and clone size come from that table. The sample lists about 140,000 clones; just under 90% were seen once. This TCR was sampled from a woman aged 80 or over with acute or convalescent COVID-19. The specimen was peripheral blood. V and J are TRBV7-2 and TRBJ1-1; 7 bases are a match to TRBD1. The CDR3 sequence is CASSLTGPLNTEAFF. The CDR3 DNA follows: TGTGCCAGCAGCCTGACAGGGCCGTTGAACACTGAAGCTTTCTTT.